These T cell receptor beta chains were read from a single sample in a study of blood T cell repertoires in COVID-19. The table came from immunoSEQ multiplex PCR; TCRdb's copy has only in-frame clones and leaves some out. Here the sample spans more than 85,000 clones, 81% being singletons. The material sequenced was peripheral blood. These receptors were taken from a man older than 75 with acute or convalescent COVID-19. The CDR3 runs from the conserved cysteine through the conserved F or W. The D gene is left open where the match is weak. The size of a clone is reported for some rows only, either as once, few or many, or as a class for expanded clones.

clone_size	cdr3_length	v_call	j_call	d_call	cdr3_aa	cdr3_nt
once	13	TRBV4-1	TRBJ1-4	NA	CASSQGYYEKLFF	TGCGCCAGCAGCCAAGGGTACTACGAAAAACTGTTTTTT
NA	15	TRBV6-2/TRBV6-3	TRBJ2-7	TRBD1	CASSSGQGAAYEQYF	TGTGCCAGCAGCTCCGGACAGGGGGCCGCCTACGAGCAGTACTTC
NA	15	TRBV5-6	TRBJ2-7	TRBD1	CASSKPGTGRAEQYF	TGTGCCAGCAGTAAGCCAGGGACAGGGCGAGCCGAGCAGTACTTC
NA	15	TRBV9	TRBJ1-2	NA	CASSVLQGGSYGYTF	TGTGCCAGCAGCGTACTACAGGGAGGGAGCTATGGCTACACCTTC
NA	12	TRBV10-2	TRBJ1-1	NA	CASSRGNTEAFF	TGCGCCAGTAGCAGGGGAAACACTGAAGCTTTCTTT
NA	17	TRBV7-2	TRBJ2-1	TRBD2	CASSFSGGGTPLNEQFF	TGTGCCAGCAGCTTTAGCGGGGGGGGGACTCCTCTCAATGAGCAGTTCTTC
once	16	TRBV6-6	TRBJ2-2	TRBD2	CASSPPTSGRAGELFF	TGTGCCAGCAGCCCCCCGACTAGCGGGAGAGCCGGGGAGCTGTTTTTT
NA	14	TRBV9	TRBJ2-5	TRBD2	CASSVRGLAETQYF	TGTGCCAGCAGCGTCCGGGGACTAGCAGAGACCCAGTACTTC
NA	16	TRBV5-5	TRBJ1-1	NA	CASSSQGPTMNTEAFF	TGTGCCAGCAGCTCCCAGGGGCCAACCATGAACACTGAAGCTTTCTTT
NA	16	TRBV18	TRBJ1-6	TRBD1	CASSLDRVGSNSPLHF	TGTGCCAGCTCACTCGACAGGGTCGGGTCAAATTCACCCCTCCACTTT
NA	15	TRBV28	TRBJ1-2	NA	CASSERQGAQGGYTF	TGTGCCAGCAGTGAGAGACAAGGGGCCCAGGGAGGCTACACCTTC
NA	14	TRBV7-3	TRBJ2-1	NA	CASSLNPGYNEQFF	TGTGCCAGCAGCTTAAATCCAGGGTACAATGAGCAGTTCTTC
NA	17	TRBV18	TRBJ2-2	TRBD1	CASSPPGTGRGTGELFF	TGTGCCAGCTCACCACCGGGGACAGGGCGCGGCACCGGGGAGCTGTTTTTT
NA	14	TRBV19	TRBJ2-1	TRBD1	CASTPRDSQNEQFF	TGTGCCAGTACCCCCCGGGACAGTCAGAATGAGCAGTTCTTC
NA	17	TRBV5-5	TRBJ1-1	NA	CASSLLPGSFMNTEAFF	TGTGCCAGCAGCTTGTTACCCGGGTCTTTCATGAACACTGAAGCTTTCTTT
few	15	TRBV28	TRBJ1-1	NA	CASSSPETVDYEAFF	TGTGCCAGCAGTTCTCCCGAGACAGTCGATTATGAAGCTTTCTTT
NA	14	TRBV28	TRBJ2-3	NA	CASSWGVPTDTQYF	TGTGCCAGCAGTTGGGGCGTCCCCACAGATACGCAGTATTTT
once	14	TRBV28	TRBJ1-2	NA	CASSFVGANYGYTF	TGTGCCAGCAGTTTTGTCGGAGCTAACTATGGCTACACCTTC
NA	15	TRBV18	TRBJ2-4	NA	CASSPMELAKNIQYF	TGTGCCAGCTCACCAATGGAGTTAGCCAAAAACATTCAGTACTTC
NA	16	TRBV18	TRBJ1-5	NA	CASSPRTTGKNQPQHF	TGTGCCAGCTCACCACGTACCACAGGGAAGAATCAGCCCCAGCATTTT
NA	14	TRBV28	TRBJ1-2	NA	CASSLGGPNYGYTF	TGTGCCAGCAGTTTGGGAGGACCTAACTATGGCTACACCTTC
NA	14	TRBV5-1	TRBJ2-2	NA	CASRLTTNTGELFF	TGCGCCAGCAGATTGACAACGAACACCGGGGAGCTGTTTTTT
NA	14	TRBV28	TRBJ1-1	NA	CASRLAGMNTEAFF	TGTGCCAGTCGCCTGGCAGGGATGAACACTGAAGCTTTCTTT
NA	15	TRBV5-4	TRBJ1-1	NA	CASSLKASGNTEAFF	TGTGCCAGCAGCTTGAAGGCTTCGGGGAACACTGAAGCTTTCTTT
NA	13	TRBV30	TRBJ1-4	NA	CACSRLESEKLFF	TGTGCCTGTTCACGTTTGGAGAGTGAGAAACTGTTTTTT
NA	13	TRBV7-3	TRBJ1-1	TRBD1	CASSRTGGEEAFF	TGTGCCAGCAGCCGTACAGGGGGCGAGGAAGCTTTCTTT
NA	14	TRBV6-1	TRBJ1-4	NA	CASSEDRLNEKLFF	TGTGCCAGCAGTGAGGACAGACTTAATGAAAAACTGTTTTTT
NA	15	TRBV30	TRBJ2-5	TRBD1	CAWSVTGTRGETQYF	TGTGCCTGGAGTGTAACCGGGACCAGGGGGGAGACCCAGTACTTC
NA	16	TRBV19	TRBJ1-2	NA	CASIRRHRDLSYGYTF	TGTGCCAGTATTCGTCGACACAGGGATTTGAGCTATGGCTACACCTTC
NA	14	TRBV7-3	TRBJ2-1	NA	CASGQAGSYNEQFF	TGTGCCAGCGGTCAGGCGGGATCCTACAATGAGCAGTTCTTC
NA	12	TRBV12-3/TRBV12-4	TRBJ1-6	NA	CASNIDGKPLHF	TGTGCCAGCAACATCGACGGGAAACCCCTCCACTTT
NA	13	TRBV7-2	TRBJ2-1	NA	CASSLASYNEQFF	TGTGCCAGCAGCTTAGCGAGCTACAATGAGCAGTTCTTC
NA	16	TRBV9	TRBJ2-1	TRBD2	CASSADRLAASDEQFF	TGTGCCAGCAGCGCCGACAGACTAGCGGCAAGCGATGAGCAGTTCTTC
NA	15	TRBV19	TRBJ1-5	NA	CASSPTEYSNQPQHF	TGTGCCAGTAGTCCTACAGAGTATAGCAATCAGCCCCAGCATTTT
NA	15	TRBV20-1	TRBJ2-6	TRBD1	CSASQGARGANVLTF	TGCAGTGCTAGTCAGGGGGCGCGTGGGGCCAACGTCCTGACTTTC
once	14	TRBV13	TRBJ2-7	NA	CASSLRGPTYEQYF	TGTGCCAGCAGCTTAAGGGGCCCAACCTACGAGCAGTACTTC
NA	16	TRBV27	TRBJ1-5	NA	CASSLLGGDSNQPQHF	TGTGCCAGCAGTTTATTGGGTGGAGATAGCAATCAGCCCCAGCATTTT
NA	16	TRBV19	TRBJ2-7	TRBD1	CATSQGGGQGVYEQYF	TGTGCCACCTCACAGGGGGGAGGACAGGGCGTCTACGAGCAGTACTTC
NA	15	TRBV5-5	TRBJ2-3	NA	CASSFLGGDDDTQYF	TGTGCCAGCAGCTTCCTAGGGGGGGATGACGATACGCAGTATTTT
NA	14	TRBV5-1	TRBJ1-1	TRBD1	CASSLQGGITEAFF	TGCGCCAGCAGCTTGCAAGGGGGCATCACTGAAGCTTTCTTT
NA	15	TRBV5-1	TRBJ1-4	NA	CASSLARTAREKLFF	TGCGCCAGCAGCTTGGCCCGGACAGCGCGTGAAAAACTGTTTTTT
NA	15	TRBV28	TRBJ1-3	NA	CASSMTVGAGNTIYF	TGTGCCAGCAGTATGACAGTTGGCGCTGGAAACACCATATATTTT
NA	16	TRBV5-1	TRBJ2-1	NA	CASSPNQGSSYNEQFF	TGCGCCAGCAGCCCAAACCAGGGTAGCTCCTACAATGAGCAGTTCTTC
NA	14	TRBV2	TRBJ1-5	NA	CASRLREGNQPQHF	TGTGCCAGCAGACTCAGGGAGGGCAATCAGCCCCAGCATTTT
NA	14	TRBV29-1	TRBJ2-3	TRBD2	CSVDLAGLTDTQYF	TGCAGCGTGGACCTAGCGGGTCTCACAGATACGCAGTATTTT
NA	13	TRBV6-5	TRBJ1-2	NA	CASRTGANYGYTF	TGTGCCAGCAGGACTGGAGCTAACTATGGCTACACCTTC
NA	13	TRBV28	TRBJ1-1	TRBD1	CASLDRENTEAFF	TGTGCCAGCTTAGACAGGGAGAACACTGAAGCTTTCTTT
NA	12	TRBV25-1	TRBJ2-2	TRBD2	CASSSGSGELFF	TGTGCCAGCAGTAGCGGGAGCGGGGAGCTGTTTTTT
NA	15	TRBV6-1	TRBJ1-3	NA	CASSEARASGNTIYF	TGTGCCAGCAGTGAAGCGCGGGCTTCTGGAAACACCATATATTTT
NA	14	TRBV5-4	TRBJ1-4	NA	CASSENREGEKLFF	TGTGCCAGCAGCGAAAACAGGGAGGGTGAAAAACTGTTTTTT
NA	15	TRBV28	TRBJ2-2	NA	CASSSPGGNTGELFF	TGTGCCAGCAGTTCCCCCGGGGGGAACACCGGGGAGCTGTTTTTT